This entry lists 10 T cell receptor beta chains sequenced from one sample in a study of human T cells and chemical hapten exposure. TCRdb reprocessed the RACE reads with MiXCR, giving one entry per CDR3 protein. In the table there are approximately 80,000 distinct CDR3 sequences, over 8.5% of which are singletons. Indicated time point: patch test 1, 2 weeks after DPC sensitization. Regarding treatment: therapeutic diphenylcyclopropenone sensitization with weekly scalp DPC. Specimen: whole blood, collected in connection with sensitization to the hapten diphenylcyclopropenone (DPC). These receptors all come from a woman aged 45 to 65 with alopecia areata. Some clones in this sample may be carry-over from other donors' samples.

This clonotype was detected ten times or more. CDR3 sequence (DNA): TGCGCCAGCAGCTTGGCGGGACTAGCGGCGACCCAGTACTTC. It yields the protein CASSLAGLAATQYF. V and J are TRBV5-1 and TRBJ2-5, with TRBD2 identical over 11 bases. The CDR3 totals 14 residues. V shed 0 bases and J 7 bases; nucleotides not matched to a gene: 2. Germline CDR1 and CDR2: SGHRS and YFSETQ. Drawing the rest from reference TRBV5-1 and TRBJ2-5, the complete variable domain is KAGVTQTPRYLIKTRGQQVTLSCSPISGHRSVSWYQQTPGQGLQFLFEYFSETQRNKGNFPGRFSGRQFSNSRSEMNVSTLELGDSALYLCASSLAGLAATQYFGPGTRLLVL.

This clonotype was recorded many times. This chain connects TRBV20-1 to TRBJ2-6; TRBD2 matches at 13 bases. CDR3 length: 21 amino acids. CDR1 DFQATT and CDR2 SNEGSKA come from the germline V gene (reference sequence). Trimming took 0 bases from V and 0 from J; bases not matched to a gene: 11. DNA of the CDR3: TGCAGTGCTAGAGATTGGCGGACTAGCGGGAGCTTCGGCTCTGGGGCCAACGTCCTGACTTTC. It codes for CSARDWRTSGSFGSGANVLTF.

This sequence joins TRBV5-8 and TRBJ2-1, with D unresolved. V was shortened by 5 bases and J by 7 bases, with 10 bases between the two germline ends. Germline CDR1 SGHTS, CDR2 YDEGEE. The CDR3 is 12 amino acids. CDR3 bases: TGTGCCAGCAGGTTAGACGGAAATGAGCAGTTCTTC. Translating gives CASRLDGNEQFF. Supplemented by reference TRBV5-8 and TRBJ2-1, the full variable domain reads EAGVTQSPTHLIKTRGQQATLRCSPISGHTSVYWYQQALGLGLQFLLWYDEGEERNRGNFPPRFSGRQFPNYSSELNVNALELEDSALYLCASRLDGNEQFFGPGTRLTVL.

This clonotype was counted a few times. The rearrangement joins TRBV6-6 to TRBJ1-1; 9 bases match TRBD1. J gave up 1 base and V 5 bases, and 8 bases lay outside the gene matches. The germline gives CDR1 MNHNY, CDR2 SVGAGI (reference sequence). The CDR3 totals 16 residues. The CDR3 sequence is CASSPNPGQGNTEAFF. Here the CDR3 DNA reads TGTGCCAGCAGTCCAAACCCGGGACAGGGGAACACTGAAGCTTTCTTT.

In DNA, the CDR3 is TGTGCCAGCAGCTCCTCCGGGACGAAGTCTTTCTTT. Translated: CASSSSGTKSFF. J is TRBJ1-1 and V is TRBV11-3, with a possible D match to TRBD1 (5 bases). The CDR3 loop spans 12 amino acids. Germline loops: CDR1 SGHNT, CDR2 YENEEA. Trimming took 4 bases from V and 12 from J, leaving 15 bases between them.

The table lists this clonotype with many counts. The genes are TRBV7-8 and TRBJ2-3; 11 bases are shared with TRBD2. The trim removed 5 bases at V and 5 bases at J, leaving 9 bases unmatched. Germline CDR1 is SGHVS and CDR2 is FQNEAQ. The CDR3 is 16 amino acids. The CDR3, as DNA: TGTGCCAGCAGCCAAGTAGCGGGAGGGCCGATAGATACGCAGTATTTT. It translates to CASSQVAGGPIDTQYF. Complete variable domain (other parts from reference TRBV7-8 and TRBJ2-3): GAGVSQSPRYKVAKRGQDVALRCDPISGHVSLFWYQQALGQGPEFLTYFQNEAQLDKSGLPSDRFFAERPEGSVSTLKIQRTQQEDSAVYLCASSQVAGGPIDTQYFGPGTRLTVL.

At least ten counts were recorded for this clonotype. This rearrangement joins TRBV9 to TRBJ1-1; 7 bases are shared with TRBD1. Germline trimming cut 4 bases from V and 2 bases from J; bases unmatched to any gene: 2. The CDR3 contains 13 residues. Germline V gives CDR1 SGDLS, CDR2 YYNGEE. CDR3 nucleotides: TGTGCCAGCAGCACAGGGGCAAACACTGAAGCTTTCTTT. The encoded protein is CASSTGANTEAFF.

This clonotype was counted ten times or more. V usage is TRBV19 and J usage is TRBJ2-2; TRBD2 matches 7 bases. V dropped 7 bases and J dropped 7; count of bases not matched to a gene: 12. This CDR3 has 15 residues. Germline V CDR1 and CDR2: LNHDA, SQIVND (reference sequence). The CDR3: CASNVLLRGYGELFF. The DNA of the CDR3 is TGTGCCAGTAATGTGCTGTTGCGGGGGTACGGGGAGCTGTTTTTT.

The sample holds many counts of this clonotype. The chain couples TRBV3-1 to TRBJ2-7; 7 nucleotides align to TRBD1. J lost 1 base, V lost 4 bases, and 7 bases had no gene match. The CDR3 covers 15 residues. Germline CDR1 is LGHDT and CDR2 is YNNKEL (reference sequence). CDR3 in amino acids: CASSPPGTASYEQYF. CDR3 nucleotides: TGTGCCAGCAGCCCGCCGGGGACAGCATCCTACGAGCAGTACTTC.

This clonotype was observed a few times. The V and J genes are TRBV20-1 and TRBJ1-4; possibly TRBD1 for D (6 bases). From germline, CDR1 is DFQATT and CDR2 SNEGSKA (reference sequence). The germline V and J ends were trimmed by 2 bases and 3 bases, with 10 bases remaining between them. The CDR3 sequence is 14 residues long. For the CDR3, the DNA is TGCAGTGCTAGATGGGGGGCCGCTAATGAAAAACTGTTTTTT. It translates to CSARWGAANEKLFF.